These 26 T cell receptor beta chains came from one sample sequenced in a study of cytomegalovirus exposure and HLA in healthy donors. The primer mix had 60 Vbeta and 13 Jbeta primers. The data were produced by immunoSEQ multiplex PCR, yet TCRdb's version contains in-frame clones alone and is incomplete. The table shows about 130,000 clones, with approximately 74% occurring only once. The sample was PBMCs. These receptors all come from a man aged 35 to 55 in good health and CMV-seropositive.

J is TRBJ2-5 and V is TRBV7-6; no clear D. CDR3 size: 15 residues. Germline values: CDR1 SGHVS, CDR2 FNYEAQ. The ends were cut back, 4 bases at V and 4 bases at J, with 16 bases in the middle. The CDR3 DNA sequence: TGTGCCAGCAGCTCCCCGGCAGGAAGGCGAGAGACCCAGTACTTC. Encoded protein: CASSSPAGRRETQYF.

The chain combines TRBV6-4 with TRBJ2-2; D perhaps matches TRBD2 (6 bases). Germline V gene data show CDR1 as MRHNA and CDR2 as SNTAGT. This CDR3 is built from 14 residues. The V gene lost 6 bases and the J gene lost 3 bases, with 11 bases spanning the gap. In DNA, the CDR3 is TGTGCCAGCAGCTCGGGGGTTGACACCGGGGAGCTGTTTTTT. Protein: CASSSGVDTGELFF.

V is TRBV28 and J is TRBJ1-2; 9 bases match TRBD1. The length of the CDR3 is 19 residues. CDR1 is MDHEN and CDR2 is SYDVKM in the germline V gene. V shed 4 bases and J 3 bases; nucleotides not matched to a gene: 18. This CDR3 is CASSSPRSNRGRVHYGYTF. CDR3 in DNA: TGTGCCAGCAGTTCCCCAAGGTCCAACAGGGGGCGCGTTCACTATGGCTACACCTTC.

The V gene is TRBV30, the J gene TRBJ1-6; TRBD1 matches at 7 bases. Trimming removed 3 bases from V and 4 bases from J; junction bases left unmatched: 0. The V gene's germline CDR1 is GTSNPN and CDR2 SVGIG (reference sequence). This CDR3 is 13 amino acids long. Here the CDR3 DNA reads TGTGCCTGGAGGGGACAGTATAATTCACCCCTCCACTTT. It yields the protein CAWRGQYNSPLHF.

This clone was detected only a few times. The CDR3, as DNA: TGCGCCAGCAGCTCGGACAGCCAAAATTCACCCCTCCACTTT. Its protein is CASSSDSQNSPLHF. V is TRBV5-1 and J is TRBJ1-6, with D possibly TRBD1 on 6 matching bases. The CDR3 has 14 residues. Deletions cut 3 bases from V and 7 bases from J, with 11 bases between. CDR1 and CDR2 from the germline V gene are SGHRS and YFSETQ.

This clone was found a few times. This rearrangement joins TRBV19 to TRBJ2-7; D may be TRBD1 (6 bases). This CDR3 is 14 amino acids long. V dropped 5 bases and J dropped 3 bases, with 14 bases sitting between them. CDR1 and CDR2 from the germline V gene are LNHDA and SQIVND (reference sequence). The CDR3 DNA reads as TGTGCCAGTAGTGCCGGGACACCCGTCTACGAGCAGTACTTC. Translating it yields CASSAGTPVYEQYF.

The V gene is TRBV6-6, the J gene TRBJ1-5, with 9 bases matching TRBD1. Germline V gives CDR1 MNHNY, CDR2 SVGAGI (reference sequence). The CDR3 covers 14 residues. The V gene end was trimmed by 2 bases and the J gene end by 5 bases; junction bases not matched to a gene: 1. This CDR3 reads CASSYRTGDQPQHF. CDR3 DNA sequence: TGTGCCAGCAGTTACAGGACAGGGGATCAGCCCCAGCATTTT.

The J gene is TRBJ2-6, the V gene TRBV14; a weak D match, TRBD2 (6 bases). The CDR3 has 16 residues. V was shortened by 3 bases and J by 2 bases, with 11 bases between the two germline ends. Germline CDR1 reads SGHDN; CDR2 reads FVKESK. CDR3 nucleotide sequence: TGTGCCAGCAGCCAGCCGGGAGAGGCTGGGGCCAACGTCCTGACTTTC. Residues: CASSQPGEAGANVLTF.

This clone was found a few times. V usage is TRBV7-6 and J usage is TRBJ1-3, with no clear D. Deletions cut 5 bases from V and 0 bases from J, with 8 bases between. The germline V gene has CDR1 SGHVS and CDR2 FNYEAQ. The CDR3 spans 14 residues. The CDR3 DNA sequence: TGTGCCAGCAGCCCTGGCAGCTCTGGAAACACCATATATTTT. Protein: CASSPGSSGNTIYF.

This chain joins TRBV11-2 and TRBJ1-1, with D perhaps TRBD1 (5 bases). Trimming took off 0 bases at V and 0 bases at J, with 17 bases between the two ends. Germline V gene sequence: CDR1 SGHAT, CDR2 FQNNGV. The CDR3 has 18 residues. The CDR3 DNA is TGTGCCAGCAGCTTAGATCGGGGGTTAAGGGCTATGAACACTGAAGCTTTCTTT. This gives the protein CASSLDRGLRAMNTEAFF.

The J gene is TRBJ2-1, the V gene TRBV19; 14 nucleotides agree with TRBD2. CDR3 length equals 16 residues. The germline V gene has CDR1 LNHDA and CDR2 SQIVND (reference sequence). J was trimmed by 6 bases and V by 7 bases; bases with no gene match: 8. The CDR3 sequence: CASILTGTSGSNEQFF. In DNA form, the CDR3 reads TGTGCCAGTATCCTAACCGGGACTAGCGGGAGCAATGAGCAGTTCTTC.

The chain carries TRBV11-2 and TRBJ2-1; 7 bases are a match to TRBD2. V trimming: 2 bases; J trimming: 4 bases; junction bases outside the gene matches: 8. The length of the CDR3 is 16 residues. Germline CDR1 and CDR2: SGHAT and FQNNGV. The CDR3 loop reads CASSLRAGVSYNEQFF. CDR3 bases: TGTGCCAGCAGCTTAAGGGCGGGAGTTTCATACAATGAGCAGTTCTTC.

This sequence joins TRBV4-1 and TRBJ1-5, with 7 bases that match TRBD1. V lost 4 bases to trimming and J lost 11 bases; unmatched junction nucleotides: 14. Germline V gene sequence: CDR1 MGHRA, CDR2 YSYEKL. The CDR3 runs 15 residues. The DNA of the CDR3 is TGCGCCAGCAGCCCCCAGGACAGGCCCTCCGTATCCCAGCATTTT. Residues: CASSPQDRPSVSQHF.

The genes are TRBV18 and TRBJ2-1; possible D gene TRBD1, 6 bases. The germline V gene encodes CDR1 KGHSH and CDR2 LQKENI. This CDR3 spans 13 amino acids. V lost 8 bases and J lost 10, with 18 bases in between. CDR3 sequence reads: CASITFAGTEQFF. In DNA, the CDR3 is TGTGCCAGCATTACTTTTGCCGGGACAGAGCAGTTCTTC.

The chain combines TRBV10-3 with TRBJ1-6, with D perhaps matching TRBD1 (6 bases). Germline CDR1 is ENHRY and CDR2 is SYGVKD. V gave up 4 bases and J gave up 7 bases, with 14 bases separating them. CDR3 length: 15 amino acids. This chain's CDR3 is CAISVSTGDNSPLHF. Written as DNA, the CDR3 is TGTGCCATCAGTGTTTCGACAGGAGACAATTCACCCCTCCACTTT.

The chain joins TRBV2 to TRBJ1-2, with D possibly TRBD1 on 6 matching bases. Trimming removed 4 bases from V and 0 bases from J, with 18 bases in between. CDR3 size: 17 residues. Germline CDR1 is SNHLY and CDR2 is FYNNEI. In DNA, the CDR3 is TGTGCCAGCAGTGGACAGGTACAACCTATTCCTAACTATGGCTACACCTTC. Protein sequence: CASSGQVQPIPNYGYTF. Drawing the rest from reference TRBV2 and TRBJ1-2, the complete variable domain is EPEVTQTPSHQVTQMGQEVILRCVPISNHLYFYWYRQILGQKVEFLVSFYNNEISEKSEIFDDQFSVERPDGSNFTLKIRSTKLEDSAMYFCASSGQVQPIPNYGYTFGSGTRLTVV.

This chain joins TRBV18 and TRBJ1-2; TRBD1 is a possible D gene (6 bases). The germline V and J ends were trimmed by 6 bases and 7 bases, with 12 bases remaining between them. In germline, CDR1 is KGHSH, CDR2 LQKENI. The CDR3 has 12 amino acids. CDR3 sequence (DNA): TGTGCCAGCTCTCAAGGACAGCCTGGCTACACCTTC. Protein: CASSQGQPGYTF.

The rearrangement uses TRBV7-9 and TRBJ1-5, with TRBD1 identical over 9 bases. V shed 1 base, J shed 3 bases, and the junction held 4 bases outside the gene matches. The CDR3 sequence is 16 residues long. CDR1 and CDR2 from the germline V gene are SEHNR and FQNEAQ (reference sequence). The chain's CDR3 is CASSLVGTGYNQPQHF. The CDR3 bases are TGTGCCAGCAGCTTAGTTGGGACAGGGTACAATCAGCCCCAGCATTTT.

The V and J genes are TRBV7-6 and TRBJ2-7; a weak D match, TRBD2 (5 bases). V lost 1 base and J lost 6, with 16 bases in between. CDR1 and CDR2 (germline): SGHVS, FNYEAQ. This CDR3 region has 15 residues. CDR3 DNA: TGTGCCAGCAGCTTAGAGGGTCCTAGCTTAGGCGAGCAGTACTTC. Translated: CASSLEGPSLGEQYF.

The CDR3 spells CASSIGGQPPGKLFF. DNA of the CDR3: TGTGCCAGCAGCATTGGGGGCCAGCCACCGGGAAAACTGTTTTTT. J is TRBJ1-4 and V is TRBV7-6, with D possibly being TRBD1 (6 bases). The CDR3 consists of 15 residues. V lost 5 bases, J lost 10 bases, and 20 bases lay in between. Germline V gene lookup returns CDR1 SGHVS and CDR2 FNYEAQ.

This clone was counted a few times. The V gene is TRBV5-6, the J gene TRBJ2-1; TRBD1 is a possible D gene (6 bases). Per germline, CDR1 SGHDT and CDR2 YYEEEE. The CDR3 consists of 16 residues. Trimming took 2 bases from V and 1 from J, leaving 13 bases between them. The DNA for the CDR3 is TGTGCCAGCAGCTTCCCGGGACAACCTTCCTACAATGAGCAGTTCTTC. It translates to CASSFPGQPSYNEQFF.

The V and J genes are TRBV10-3 and TRBJ2-7, with 8 nucleotides matching TRBD2. The CDR3 has 14 residues. Germline values: CDR1 ENHRY, CDR2 SYGVKD. J was trimmed by 2 bases and V by 4 bases; bases with no gene match: 4. CDR3 region: CAISGSGGPYEQYF. The CDR3, as DNA: TGTGCCATCAGTGGGTCGGGAGGGCCCTACGAGCAGTACTTC.

The CDR3 loop is CASSPPAQAPGIWKQYF. For the CDR3, the DNA is TGTGCCAGCTCACCACCTGCACAGGCTCCCGGTATTTGGAAGCAGTACTTC. This chain uses TRBV18 with TRBJ2-7, with D perhaps matching TRBD1 (5 bases). The ends were cut back, 0 bases at V and 8 bases at J, with 23 bases in the middle. This CDR3 region has 17 residues. Per the germline V gene, CDR1 is KGHSH and CDR2 is LQKENI.

This chain joins TRBV4-1 and TRBJ1-1; 7 nucleotides line up with TRBD1. This CDR3 contains 16 residues. J was trimmed by 2 bases and V by 4 bases; bases with no gene match: 10. Germline V CDR1 and CDR2: MGHRA, YSYEKL. CDR3 sequence reads: CASSRPNPGGNTEAFF. CDR3 in DNA: TGCGCCAGCAGCCGTCCTAATCCAGGGGGAAACACTGAAGCTTTCTTT.

A single count supports this clone. The same CDR3 also results from other DNA sequences found in this sample. The chain employs TRBV5-1 and TRBJ2-1; TRBD2 matches 11 bases. CDR1 is SGHRS, CDR2 YFSETQ, per germline. The CDR3 contains 16 residues. After removal of 3 bases from V and 2 bases from J, the junction contained 4 bases not matched to a gene. The chain's CDR3 is CASSSGLAGPYNEQFF. CDR3 sequence (DNA): TGCGCCAGCAGCTCCGGACTAGCGGGTCCCTACAATGAGCAGTTCTTC.

The V and J genes are TRBV28 and TRBJ2-1; a weak D match, TRBD1 (5 bases). Germline loops: CDR1 MDHEN, CDR2 SYDVKM. The ends were cut back, 5 bases at V and 7 bases at J, with 24 bases in the middle. The CDR3 consists of 17 residues. The CDR3 DNA is TGTGCCAGCAGTCCCCCGGGTGCGAATAGAAGGACAAATGAGCAGTTCTTC. This codes for CASSPPGANRRTNEQFF.